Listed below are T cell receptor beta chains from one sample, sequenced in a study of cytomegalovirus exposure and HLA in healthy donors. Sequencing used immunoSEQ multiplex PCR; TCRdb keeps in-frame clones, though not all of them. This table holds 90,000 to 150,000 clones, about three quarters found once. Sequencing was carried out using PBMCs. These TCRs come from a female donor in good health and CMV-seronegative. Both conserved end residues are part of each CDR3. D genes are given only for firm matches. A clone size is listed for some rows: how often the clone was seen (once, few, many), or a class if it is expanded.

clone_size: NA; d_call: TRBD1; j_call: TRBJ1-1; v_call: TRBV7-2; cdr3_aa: CASSYPGQGGRTEAFF; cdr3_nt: TGTGCCAGCAGCTACCCGGGACAGGGAGGTCGAACTGAAGCTTTCTTT
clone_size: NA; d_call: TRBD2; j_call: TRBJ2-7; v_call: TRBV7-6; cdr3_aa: CASSLASAGGSYEQYF; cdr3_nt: TGTGCCAGCAGCTTAGCCTCTGCGGGGGGCTCCTACGAGCAGTACTTC
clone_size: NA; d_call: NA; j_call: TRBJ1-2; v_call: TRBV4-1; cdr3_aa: CASSQEGQGNYGYTF; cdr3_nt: TGCGCCAGCAGCCAAGAAGGTCAGGGGAACTATGGCTACACCTTC
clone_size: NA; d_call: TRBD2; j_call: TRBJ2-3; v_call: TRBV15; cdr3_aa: CATSRAGGPSDTQYF; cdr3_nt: TGTGCCACCAGCAGAGCGGGGGGGCCATCGGATACGCAGTATTTT
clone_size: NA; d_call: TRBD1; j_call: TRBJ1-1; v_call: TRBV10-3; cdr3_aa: CATRGTANTEAFF; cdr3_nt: TGTGCCACCCGCGGGACAGCGAACACTGAAGCTTTCTTT
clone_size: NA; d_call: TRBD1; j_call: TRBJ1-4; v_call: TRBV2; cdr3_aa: CASTPTGRNEKLFF; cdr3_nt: TGTGCCAGCACCCCGACAGGGAGAAATGAAAAACTGTTTTTT
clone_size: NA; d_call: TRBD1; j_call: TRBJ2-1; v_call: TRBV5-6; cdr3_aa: CASSDPGQGAYNEQFF; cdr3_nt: TGTGCCAGCAGCGACCCTGGACAGGGGGCATACAATGAGCAGTTCTTC
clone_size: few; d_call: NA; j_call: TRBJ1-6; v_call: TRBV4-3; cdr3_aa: CASSQVIDRPNSPLHF; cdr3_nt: TGCGCCAGCAGCCAAGTCATTGACAGACCTAATTCACCCCTCCACTTT
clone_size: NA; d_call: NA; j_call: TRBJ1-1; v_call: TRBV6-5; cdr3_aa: CASSYRGSGTEAFF; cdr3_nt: TGTGCCAGCAGTTACCGAGGTTCGGGCACTGAAGCTTTCTTT
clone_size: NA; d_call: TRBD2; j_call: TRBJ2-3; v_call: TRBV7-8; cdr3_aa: CASSLYTGGPTDTQYF; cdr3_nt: TGTGCCAGCAGCTTATACACGGGGGGACCCACAGATACGCAGTATTTT
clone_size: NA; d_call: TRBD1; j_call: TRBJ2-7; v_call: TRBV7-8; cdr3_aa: CASSLARQGAAYEQYF; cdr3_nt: TGTGCCAGCAGCTTAGCCCGACAGGGGGCCGCCTACGAGCAGTACTTC
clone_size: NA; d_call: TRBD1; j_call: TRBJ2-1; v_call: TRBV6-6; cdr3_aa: CASSRTGGNEQFF; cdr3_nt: TGTGCCAGCAGCCGGACAGGGGGCAATGAGCAGTTCTTC
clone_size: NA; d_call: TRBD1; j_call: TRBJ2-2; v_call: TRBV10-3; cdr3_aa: CAITRDRGSNTGELFF; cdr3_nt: TGTGCCATCACTAGGGACAGGGGATCAAACACCGGGGAGCTGTTTTTT
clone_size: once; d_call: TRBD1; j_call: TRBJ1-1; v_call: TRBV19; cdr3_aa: CASSWTGRDTEAFF; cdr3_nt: TGTGCCAGTAGTTGGACAGGACGGGACACTGAAGCTTTCTTT
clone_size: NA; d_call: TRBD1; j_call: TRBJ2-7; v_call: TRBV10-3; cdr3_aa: CAIRAGTGGYEQYF; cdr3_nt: TGTGCCATCAGGGCCGGGACAGGGGGCTACGAGCAGTACTTC
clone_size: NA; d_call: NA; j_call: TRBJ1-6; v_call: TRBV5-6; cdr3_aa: CASSLAGDSPLHF; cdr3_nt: TGTGCCAGCAGCTTGGCAGGGGATTCACCCCTCCACTTT
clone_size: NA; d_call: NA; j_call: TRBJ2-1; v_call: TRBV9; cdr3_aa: CASSVYDEQFF; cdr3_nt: TGTGCCAGCAGCGTTTATGATGAGCAGTTCTTC
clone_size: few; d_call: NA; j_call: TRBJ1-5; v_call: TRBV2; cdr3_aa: CASSGETGLNQPQHF; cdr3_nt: TGTGCCAGCAGTGGCGAAACGGGTTTGAATCAGCCCCAGCATTTT
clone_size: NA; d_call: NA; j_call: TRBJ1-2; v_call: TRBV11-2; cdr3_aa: CASSFGGFSNYGYTF; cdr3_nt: TGTGCCAGCAGCTTCGGGGGGTTTAGTAACTATGGCTACACCTTC
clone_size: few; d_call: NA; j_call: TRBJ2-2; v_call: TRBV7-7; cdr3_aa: CASSLAGAPGELFF; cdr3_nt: TGTGCCAGCAGCTTAGCGGGGGCCCCCGGGGAGCTGTTTTTT
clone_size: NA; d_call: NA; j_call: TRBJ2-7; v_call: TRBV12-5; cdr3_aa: CASGFSGDEQYF; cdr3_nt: TGTGCTAGTGGTTTTTCAGGGGACGAGCAGTACTTC
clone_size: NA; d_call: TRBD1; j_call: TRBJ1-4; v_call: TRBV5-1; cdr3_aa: CASREDREGEKLFF; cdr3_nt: TGCGCCAGCAGAGAGGACAGGGAGGGTGAAAAACTGTTTTTT
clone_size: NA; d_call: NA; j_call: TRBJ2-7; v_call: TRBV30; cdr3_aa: CAGRRLQGGYEQYF; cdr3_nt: TGTGCCGGTCGGAGATTACAGGGTGGCTACGAGCAGTACTTC
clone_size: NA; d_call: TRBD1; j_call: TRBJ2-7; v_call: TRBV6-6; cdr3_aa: CASSYDRAYEQYF; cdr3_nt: TGTGCCAGCAGTTACGACAGGGCCTACGAGCAGTACTTC
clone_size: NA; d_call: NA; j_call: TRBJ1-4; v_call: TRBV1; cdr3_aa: CTSSQERGQRNEKLFF; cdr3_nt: TGCACCAGCAGCCAAGAGAGGGGACAACGTAATGAAAAACTGTTTTTT
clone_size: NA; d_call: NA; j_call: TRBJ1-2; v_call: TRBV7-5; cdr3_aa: CVRSLVGGGPRGGGYTF; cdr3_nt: TGTGTCAGAAGCTTAGTAGGTGGAGGACCGCGAGGGGGTGGCTACACCTTC
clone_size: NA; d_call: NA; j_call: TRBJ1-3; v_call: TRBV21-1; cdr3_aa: CASTWGGDRDRNSGNTIYF; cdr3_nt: TGTGCCAGCACCTGGGGGGGGGACAGGGATCGTAACTCTGGAAACACCATATATTTT
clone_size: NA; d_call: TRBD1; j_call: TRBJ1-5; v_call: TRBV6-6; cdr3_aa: CASSSHDRGNQPQHF; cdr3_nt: TGTGCCAGCAGTTCCCACGACAGGGGCAATCAGCCCCAGCATTTT
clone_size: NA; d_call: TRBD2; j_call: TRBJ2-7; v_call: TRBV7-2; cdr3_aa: CASSYSGGAYEQYF; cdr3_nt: TGTGCCAGCAGCTATAGCGGGGGGGCCTACGAGCAGTACTTC
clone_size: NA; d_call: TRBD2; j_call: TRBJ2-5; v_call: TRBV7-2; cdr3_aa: CASSYQSGAETQYF; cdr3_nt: TGTGCCAGCAGCTACCAAAGCGGGGCAGAGACCCAGTACTTC
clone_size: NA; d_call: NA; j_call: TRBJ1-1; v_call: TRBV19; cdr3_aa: CASKMNRDSPPEAFF; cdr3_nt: TGTGCCAGTAAAATGAACAGGGATAGTCCCCCTGAAGCTTTCTTT
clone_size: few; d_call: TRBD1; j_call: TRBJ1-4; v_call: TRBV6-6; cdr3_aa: CASRTLPGQGREKLFF; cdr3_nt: TGTGCCAGCAGAACCCTCCCCGGACAGGGGCGAGAAAAACTGTTTTTT
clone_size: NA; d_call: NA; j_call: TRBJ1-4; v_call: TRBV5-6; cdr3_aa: CASSWRTGANEKLFF; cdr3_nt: TGTGCCAGCAGCTGGAGGACCGGAGCTAATGAAAAACTGTTTTTT
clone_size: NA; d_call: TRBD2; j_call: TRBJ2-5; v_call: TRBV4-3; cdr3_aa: CASSQGLAGQETQYF; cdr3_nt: TGCGCCAGCAGCCAAGGACTAGCGGGGCAAGAGACCCAGTACTTC
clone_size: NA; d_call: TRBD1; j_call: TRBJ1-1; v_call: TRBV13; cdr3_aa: CASSFSGTVTAEAFF; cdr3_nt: TGTGCCAGCAGCTTTTCCGGGACAGTCACGGCTGAAGCTTTCTTT